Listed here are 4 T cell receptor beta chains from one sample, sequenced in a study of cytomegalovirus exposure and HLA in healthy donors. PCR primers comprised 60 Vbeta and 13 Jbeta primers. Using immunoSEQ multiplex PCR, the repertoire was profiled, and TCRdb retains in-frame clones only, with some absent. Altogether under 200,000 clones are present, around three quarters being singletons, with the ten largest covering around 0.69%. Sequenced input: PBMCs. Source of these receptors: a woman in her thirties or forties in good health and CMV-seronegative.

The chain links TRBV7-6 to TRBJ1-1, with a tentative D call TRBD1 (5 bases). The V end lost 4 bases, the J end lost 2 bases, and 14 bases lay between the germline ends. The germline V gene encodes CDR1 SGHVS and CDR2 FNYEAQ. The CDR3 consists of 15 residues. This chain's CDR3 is CASSSRQRANTEAFF. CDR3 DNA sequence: TGTGCCAGCAGCTCGCGACAGAGAGCTAACACTGAAGCTTTCTTT.

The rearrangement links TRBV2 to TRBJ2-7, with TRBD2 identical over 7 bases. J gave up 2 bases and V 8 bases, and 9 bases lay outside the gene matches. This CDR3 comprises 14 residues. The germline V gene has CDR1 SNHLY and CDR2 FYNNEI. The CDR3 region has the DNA TGTGCCAGCGGACCAGCGGGAAGACCCTACGAGCAGTACTTC. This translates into CASGPAGRPYEQYF.

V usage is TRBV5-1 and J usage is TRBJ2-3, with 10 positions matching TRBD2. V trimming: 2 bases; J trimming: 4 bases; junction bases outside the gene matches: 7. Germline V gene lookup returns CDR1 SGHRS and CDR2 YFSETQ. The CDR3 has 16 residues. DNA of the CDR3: TGCGCCAGCAGCTTCCTAACTAGCGGGGCGTCAGATACGCAGTATTTT. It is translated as CASSFLTSGASDTQYF.

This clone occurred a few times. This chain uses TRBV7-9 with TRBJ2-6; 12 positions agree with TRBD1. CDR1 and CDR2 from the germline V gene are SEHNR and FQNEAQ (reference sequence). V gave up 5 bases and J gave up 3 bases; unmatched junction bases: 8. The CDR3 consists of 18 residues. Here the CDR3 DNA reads TGTGCCAGCAGCAACCGGGACAGGGGGCGCATTGGGGCCAACGTCCTGACTTTC. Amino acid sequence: CASSNRDRGRIGANVLTF.